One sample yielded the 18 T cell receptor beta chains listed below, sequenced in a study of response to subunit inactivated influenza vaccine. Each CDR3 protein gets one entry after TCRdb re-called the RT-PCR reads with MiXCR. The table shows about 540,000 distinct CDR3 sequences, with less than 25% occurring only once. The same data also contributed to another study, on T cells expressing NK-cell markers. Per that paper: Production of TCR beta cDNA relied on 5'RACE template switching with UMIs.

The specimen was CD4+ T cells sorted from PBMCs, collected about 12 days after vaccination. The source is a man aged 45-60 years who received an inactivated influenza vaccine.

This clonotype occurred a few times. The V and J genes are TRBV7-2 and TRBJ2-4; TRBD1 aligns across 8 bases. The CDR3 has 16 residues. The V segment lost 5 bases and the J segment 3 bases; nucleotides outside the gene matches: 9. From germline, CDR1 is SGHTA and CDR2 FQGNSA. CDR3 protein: CASSQPDRDVKNIQYF. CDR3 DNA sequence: TGTGCCAGCAGCCAGCCGGACAGGGACGTCAAAAACATTCAGTACTTC.

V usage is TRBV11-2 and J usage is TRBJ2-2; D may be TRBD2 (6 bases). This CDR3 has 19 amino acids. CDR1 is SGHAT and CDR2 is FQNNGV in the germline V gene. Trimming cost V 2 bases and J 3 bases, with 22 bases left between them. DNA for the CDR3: TGTGCCAGCAGCTTATTACCGGGACTCAGAACGGGTCACACCGGGGAGCTGTTTTTT. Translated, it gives CASSLLPGLRTGHTGELFF. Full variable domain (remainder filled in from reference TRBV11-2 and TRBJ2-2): EAGVAQSPRYKIIEKRQSVAFWCNPISGHATLYWYQQILGQGPKLLIQFQNNGVVDDSQLPKDRFSAERLKGVDSTLKIQPAKLEDSAVYLCASSLLPGLRTGHTGELFFGEGSRLTVL.

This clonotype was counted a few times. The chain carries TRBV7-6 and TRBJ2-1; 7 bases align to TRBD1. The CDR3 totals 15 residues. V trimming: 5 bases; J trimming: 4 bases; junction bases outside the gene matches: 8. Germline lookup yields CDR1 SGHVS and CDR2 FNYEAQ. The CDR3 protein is CASSDRYRGYNEQFF. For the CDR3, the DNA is TGTGCCAGCAGCGACCGGTACAGGGGTTACAATGAGCAGTTCTTC.

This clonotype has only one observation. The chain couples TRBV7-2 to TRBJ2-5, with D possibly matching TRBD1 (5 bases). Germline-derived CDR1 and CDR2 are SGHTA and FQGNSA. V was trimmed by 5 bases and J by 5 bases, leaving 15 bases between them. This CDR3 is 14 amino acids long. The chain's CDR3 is CASSPSTALETQYF. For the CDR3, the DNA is TGTGCCAGCAGCCCGTCGACAGCCCTGGAGACCCAGTACTTC.

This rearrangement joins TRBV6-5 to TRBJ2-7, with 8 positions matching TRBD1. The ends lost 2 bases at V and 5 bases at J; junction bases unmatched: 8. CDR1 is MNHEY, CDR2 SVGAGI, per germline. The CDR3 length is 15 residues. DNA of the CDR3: TGTGCCAGCAGTTACCCAGGACAGGGCGGACACGAGCAGTACTTC. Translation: CASSYPGQGGHEQYF.

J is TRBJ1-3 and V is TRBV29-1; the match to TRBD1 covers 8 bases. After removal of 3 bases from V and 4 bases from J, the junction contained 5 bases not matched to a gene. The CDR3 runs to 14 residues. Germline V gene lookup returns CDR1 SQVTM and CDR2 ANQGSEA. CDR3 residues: CSVDRGLGGNTIYF. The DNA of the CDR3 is TGCAGCGTTGACAGGGGGCTAGGCGGAAACACCATATATTTT. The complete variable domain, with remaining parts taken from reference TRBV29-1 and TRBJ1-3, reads SAVISQKPSRDICQRGTSLTIQCQVDSQVTMMFWYRQQPGQSLTLIATANQGSEATYESGFVIDKFPISRPNLTFSTLTVSNMSPEDSSIYLCSVDRGLGGNTIYFGEGSWLTVV.

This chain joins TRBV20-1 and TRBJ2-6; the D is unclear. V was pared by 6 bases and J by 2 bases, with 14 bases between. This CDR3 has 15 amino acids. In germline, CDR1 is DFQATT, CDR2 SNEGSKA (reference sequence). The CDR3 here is CSAPPSVPGANVLTF. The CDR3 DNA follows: TGCAGTGCCCCCCCCTCGGTCCCTGGGGCCAACGTCCTGACTTTC.

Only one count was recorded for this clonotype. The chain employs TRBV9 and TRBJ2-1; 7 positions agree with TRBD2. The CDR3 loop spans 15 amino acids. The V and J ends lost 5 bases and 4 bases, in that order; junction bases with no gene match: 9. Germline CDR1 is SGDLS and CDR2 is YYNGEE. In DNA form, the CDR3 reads TGTGCCAGCAGTCCCAGAGCGGGAATGTACAATGAGCAGTTCTTC. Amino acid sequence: CASSPRAGMYNEQFF.

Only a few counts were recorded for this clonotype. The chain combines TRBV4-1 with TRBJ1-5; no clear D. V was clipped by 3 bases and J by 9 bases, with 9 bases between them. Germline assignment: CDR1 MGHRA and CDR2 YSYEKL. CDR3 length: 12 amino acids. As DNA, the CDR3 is TGCGCCAGCAGCCAGCCGCTAGGGCCCCAGCATTTT. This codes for CASSQPLGPQHF.

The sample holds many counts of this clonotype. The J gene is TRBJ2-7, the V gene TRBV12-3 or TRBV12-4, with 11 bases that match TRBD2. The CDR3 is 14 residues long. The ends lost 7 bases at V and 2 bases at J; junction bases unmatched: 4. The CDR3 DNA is TGTGCCAGCAACCTAGCGGGAGGAACCTACGAGCAGTACTTC. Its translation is CASNLAGGTYEQYF.

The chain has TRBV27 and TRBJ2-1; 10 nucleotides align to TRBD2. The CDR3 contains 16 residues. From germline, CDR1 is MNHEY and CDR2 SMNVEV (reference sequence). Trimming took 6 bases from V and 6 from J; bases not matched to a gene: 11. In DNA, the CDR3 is TGTGCCAGCAGCGTGGGCACGATAGCGGGAGGCAATGAGCAGTTCTTC. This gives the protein CASSVGTIAGGNEQFF.

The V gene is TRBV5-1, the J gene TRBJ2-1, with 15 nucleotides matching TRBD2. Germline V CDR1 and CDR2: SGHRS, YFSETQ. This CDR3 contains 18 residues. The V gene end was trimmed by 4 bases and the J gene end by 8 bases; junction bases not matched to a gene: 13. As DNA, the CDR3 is TGCGCCAGCAGCACCGGCGGACTAGCGGGAGGGCCTATTTATGAGCAGTTCTTC. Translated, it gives CASSTGGLAGGPIYEQFF.

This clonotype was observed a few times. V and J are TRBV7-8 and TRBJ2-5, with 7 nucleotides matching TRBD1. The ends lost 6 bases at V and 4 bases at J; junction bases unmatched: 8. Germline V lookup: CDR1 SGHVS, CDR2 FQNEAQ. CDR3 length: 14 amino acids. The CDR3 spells CASRQTGAGETQYF. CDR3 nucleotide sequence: TGTGCCAGCAGGCAAACAGGGGCGGGAGAGACCCAGTACTTC. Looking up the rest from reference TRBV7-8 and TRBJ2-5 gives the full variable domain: GAGVSQSPRYKVAKRGQDVALRCDPISGHVSLFWYQQALGQGPEFLTYFQNEAQLDKSGLPSDRFFAERPEGSVSTLKIQRTQQEDSAVYLCASRQTGAGETQYFGPGTRLLVL.

In DNA, the CDR3 is TGTGCCACCAGTGACCCTCGACAGGGGGACACCGGGGAGCTGTTTTTT. It specifies CATSDPRQGDTGELFF. The chain joins TRBV24-1 to TRBJ2-2; TRBD1 aligns across 9 bases. This CDR3 has 16 amino acids. Germline lookup yields CDR1 KGHDR and CDR2 SFDVKD. With V trimmed by 4 bases and J by 3 bases, 5 bases remained unmatched.

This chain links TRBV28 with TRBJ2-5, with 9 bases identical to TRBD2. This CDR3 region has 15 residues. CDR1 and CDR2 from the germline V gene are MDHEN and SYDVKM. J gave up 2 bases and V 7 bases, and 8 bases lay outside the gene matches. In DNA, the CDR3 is TGTGCCAGCACTATTAGCGGGAGCGGGCAAGAGACCCAGTACTTC. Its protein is CASTISGSGQETQYF.

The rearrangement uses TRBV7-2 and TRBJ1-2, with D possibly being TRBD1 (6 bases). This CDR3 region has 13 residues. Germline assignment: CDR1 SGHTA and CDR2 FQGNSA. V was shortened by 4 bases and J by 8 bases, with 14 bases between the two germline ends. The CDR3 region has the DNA TGTGCCAGCAGCTCCGATCGGGGGCAGGGCTACACCTTC. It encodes CASSSDRGQGYTF.

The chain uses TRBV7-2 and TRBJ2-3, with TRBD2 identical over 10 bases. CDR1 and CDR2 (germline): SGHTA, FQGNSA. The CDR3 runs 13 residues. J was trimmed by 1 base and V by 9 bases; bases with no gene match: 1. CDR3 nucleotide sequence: TGTGCCAGTAGCGGGGGGCGCACAGATACGCAGTATTTT. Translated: CASSGGRTDTQYF.

CDR3 coding DNA: TGCAGTGCGCGACAGGCTGAAGCTTTCTTT. This gives the protein CSARQAEAFF. V usage is TRBV20-1 and J usage is TRBJ1-1, with a possible D match to TRBD1 (6 bases). The V gene's germline CDR1 is DFQATT and CDR2 SNEGSKA (reference sequence). The V end lost 6 bases, the J end lost 6 bases, and 8 bases lay between the germline ends. The CDR3 sequence is 10 residues long.